The 13 T cell receptor beta chains presented below share a single source sample, sequenced in a study of blood T cell repertoires in COVID-19. Method: immunoSEQ multiplex PCR; TCRdb's copy keeps in-frame clones and lacks some. The sample holds roughly 300,000 clones; around 87% are singletons and the top ten take roughly 5.2%. Sequencing used PBMCs or T cells enriched from blood (not recorded which). These receptors were taken from a woman aged 25 to 45 who had recovered from COVID-19.

The V call is TRBV24-1, the J call TRBJ2-1, with a weak D call TRBD1 (6 bases). Germline CDR1 and CDR2: KGHDR and SFDVKD. There are 17 residues in the CDR3. Trimming removed 2 bases from V and 0 bases from J, with 13 bases in between. CDR3: CATSDSQGWSSYNEQFF. The CDR3 bases are TGTGCCACCAGTGATTCACAGGGTTGGAGCTCCTACAATGAGCAGTTCTTC.

The rearrangement links TRBV19 to TRBJ1-6; D possibly corresponds to TRBD1 (5 bases). V gave up 5 bases and J gave up 6 bases, with 11 bases separating them. The CDR3 has 14 amino acids. Germline CDR1 reads LNHDA; CDR2 reads SQIVND (reference sequence). The CDR3 loop reads CASSGAAFNSPLHF. The CDR3 bases are TGTGCCAGTAGTGGGGCAGCATTTAATTCACCCCTCCACTTT.

The chain links TRBV10-3 to TRBJ2-3; 9 bases agree with TRBD2. CDR1 is ENHRY, CDR2 SYGVKD, per germline. V lost 2 bases and J lost 2; bases outside the gene matches: 5. This CDR3 contains 16 residues. CDR3 DNA: TGTGCCATCAGTGAGCGTCTAGCGGGGAACACAGATACGCAGTATTTT. Translated: CAISERLAGNTDTQYF.

The CDR3 DNA follows: TGTGCCACCGGCGGGGGGGTTCACACTGAAGCTTTCTTT. This gives the protein CATGGGVHTEAFF. V is TRBV15 and J is TRBJ1-1; the D gene is possibly TRBD1 (5 bases). This CDR3 is built from 13 residues. V was pared by 8 bases and J by 3 bases, with 13 bases between. Germline V CDR1 and CDR2: LNHNV, YYDKDF (reference sequence).

The CDR3 bases are TGTGCCAGCAGTTTAATCCCCTCGGGGGAGCTGTTTTTT. It translates to CASSLIPSGELFF. The rearrangement uses TRBV12-3 or TRBV12-4 and TRBJ2-2; D gene uncertain. Trimming took 2 bases from V and 8 from J, leaving 9 bases between them. This CDR3 is 13 amino acids long.

For the CDR3, the DNA is TGTGCCAGCAGTTCGGGGGTGGGCACAGATACGCAGTATTTT. As protein: CASSSGVGTDTQYF. The chain recombines TRBV6-5 with TRBJ2-3; D is perhaps TRBD2 (6 bases). The CDR3 runs 14 residues. The germline CDR1 and CDR2 sequences are MNHEY and SVGAGI. The V end lost 4 bases, the J end lost 1 base, and 9 bases lay between the germline ends.

The V and J genes are TRBV5-6 and TRBJ1-3; 9 bases map to TRBD1. CDR1 and CDR2 (germline): SGHDT, YYEEEE. This CDR3 is 17 amino acids long. V lost 4 bases to trimming and J lost 0 bases; unmatched junction nucleotides: 8. The CDR3 nucleotides read TGTGCCAGCAGCCTGCCCACAGGGGGCCCCTCTGGAAACACCATATATTTT. This codes for CASSLPTGGPSGNTIYF.

The gene calls are TRBV5-5 and TRBJ2-3; D might be TRBD1 (6 bases). In germline, CDR1 is SGHKS, CDR2 YYEKEE (reference sequence). V was trimmed by 4 bases and J by 1 base, leaving 13 bases between them. There are 15 residues in the CDR3. CDR3 loop: CASSRGRTGTDTQYF. The CDR3 DNA follows: TGTGCCAGCAGCCGGGGTAGGACAGGCACAGATACGCAGTATTTT.

The chain joins TRBV6-5 to TRBJ1-5; a weak D match, TRBD1 (5 bases). V gave up 6 bases and J gave up 3 bases, with 9 bases separating them. Germline values: CDR1 MNHEY, CDR2 SVGAGI. The CDR3 loop spans 13 amino acids. For the CDR3, the DNA is TGTGCCAGCAGGGGGGGTTACAATCAGCCCCAGCATTTT. Protein product: CASRGGYNQPQHF.

The rearrangement links TRBV7-2 to TRBJ1-2, with a tentative D call TRBD1 (6 bases). The CDR3 length is 13 residues. The germline gives CDR1 SGHTA, CDR2 FQGNSA. Trimming shortened V by 2 bases and J by 6 bases, and 10 bases separated the two germline ends. The CDR3 reads CASSLPQGNGYTF. The CDR3 DNA sequence: TGTGCCAGCAGCTTACCCCAGGGGAATGGCTACACCTTC.

This rearrangement joins TRBV5-1 to TRBJ1-1, with D possibly TRBD1 on 6 matching bases. Trimming removed 5 bases at V and 5 bases at J, with 13 bases between. CDR1 and CDR2 from the germline V gene are SGHRS and YFSETQ. The CDR3 extends over 13 amino acids. Here the CDR3 reads CASSFTGKTEAFF. CDR3 coding DNA: TGCGCCAGCAGTTTCACAGGGAAGACTGAAGCTTTCTTT. Full variable domain (rest looked up from reference TRBV5-1 and TRBJ1-1): KAGVTQTPRYLIKTRGQQVTLSCSPISGHRSVSWYQQTPGQGLQFLFEYFSETQRNKGNFPGRFSGRQFSNSRSEMNVSTLELGDSALYLCASSFTGKTEAFFGQGTRLTVV.

The rearrangement uses TRBV18 and TRBJ1-2; tentatively, D is TRBD1 (5 bases). This CDR3 has 17 residues. V lost 1 base and J lost 5, with 20 bases in between. Germline values: CDR1 KGHSH, CDR2 LQKENI. DNA of the CDR3: TGTGCCAGCTCACCACATAAGGGCGGGGGTTTGGGATATGGCTACACCTTC. Translated, it gives CASSPHKGGGLGYGYTF. Supplemented by reference TRBV18 and TRBJ1-2, the full variable domain reads NAGVMQNPRHLVRRRGQEARLRCSPMKGHSHVYWYRQLPEEGLKFMVYLQKENIIDESGMPKERFSAEFPKEGPSILRIQQVVRGDSAAYFCASSPHKGGGLGYGYTFGSGTRLTVV.

The chain links TRBV27 to TRBJ1-6; 9 bases are a match to TRBD1. CDR1 and CDR2 from the germline V gene are MNHEY and SMNVEV (reference sequence). This CDR3 has 14 residues. J gave up 8 bases and V 8 bases, and 7 bases lay outside the gene matches. CDR3: CASGPGTGYSPLHF. The CDR3 DNA reads TGTGCCAGCGGCCCAGGGACAGGGTATTCACCCCTCCACTTT.